This is a list of T cell receptor beta chains from one sample in a study of shared clonotypes between healthy human individuals. Measured with immunoSEQ multiplex PCR; TCRdb has only the in-frame clones, and not every one. The profile shows roughly 500,000 clones, around 80% of them singletons. The specimen sequenced was PBMCs. These receptors were taken from a woman between 40 and 55 years old in good health. Some clones in this sample may be carry-over from other donors' samples. Both conserved end residues are part of each CDR3. D genes are given only for firm matches. Expanded clones are given a class, and other clones once, few, many or no size at all.

j_call	d_call	clone_size	v_call	cdr3_nt	cdr3_aa
TRBJ2-7	TRBD2	.	TRBV10-3	TGTGCCATCAGTGGGACTAGCGGCAACTACGAGCAGTACTTC	CAISGTSGNYEQYF
TRBJ2-3	.	.	TRBV7-2	TGTGCCAGCAGCTTAGAGCGGGCTGTCCCGGGGAGGCAGTATTTT	CASSLERAVPGRQYF
TRBJ2-1	TRBD1	.	TRBV11-1	TGTGCCAGCAGCATAACGCAGGGGGCGGGTGAGCAGTTCTTC	CASSITQGAGEQFF
TRBJ2-5	TRBD2	.	TRBV5-1	TGCGCCAGCAGCTTGGGACTAGCGGGAGAGGGGACCCAGTACTTC	CASSLGLAGEGTQYF
TRBJ2-5	TRBD2	few	TRBV19	TGTGCCAGTAGTCCTCGGACTAGCGGGAGGCGCGGGAAGACCCAGTACTTC	CASSPRTSGRRGKTQYF
TRBJ1-5	.	.	TRBV27	TGTGCCAGCAGTTTACAGGGTTACAATCAGCCCCAGCATTTT	CASSLQGYNQPQHF
TRBJ2-3	TRBD2	many	TRBV6-4	TGTGCCAGCAGTTTGGAGTTTGGGGAGGGGTTGACAGATACGCAGTATTTT	CASSLEFGEGLTDTQYF
TRBJ2-3	.	many	TRBV6-4	TGTGCCAGCAGTGACTCCGGGGGCGCAGATACGCAGTATTTT	CASSDSGGADTQYF
TRBJ2-5	.	.	TRBV5-5	TGTGCCAGCAGCCTTCGGAGCAACCAAGAGACCCAGTACTTC	CASSLRSNQETQYF
TRBJ1-5	.	.	TRBV18	TGTGCCAGCTCCCCTGGGGGGGATCAGCCCCAGCATTTT	CASSPGGDQPQHF
TRBJ1-4	.	once	TRBV6-8	TGTGCCAGCAGTTACGTCCCCACTTGGGGGGAGGTGTTTTTT	CASSYVPTWGEVFF
TRBJ1-3	TRBD1	.	TRBV7-8	TGTGCCAGCAGCTTAGGGACAGGCCCGAGCTCTGGAAACACCATATATTTT	CASSLGTGPSSGNTIYF
TRBJ1-1	.	.	TRBV25-1	TGTGCCAGCAGTCTTCAGCCCCGGGGTGAAGCTTTCTTT	CASSLQPRGEAFF
TRBJ1-2	.	.	TRBV29-1	TGCAGCGTTACGGCGAATCACTATGGCTACACCTTC	CSVTANHYGYTF
TRBJ2-7	TRBD2	.	TRBV7-9	TGTGCCAGCAGCCAGAGGACTAGCGGGAGCTACGAGCAGTACTTC	CASSQRTSGSYEQYF
TRBJ2-2	TRBD2	.	TRBV19	TGTGCCAGTAGTCCCCTAGCGGGAGACTCCGGGGAGCTGTTTTTT	CASSPLAGDSGELFF
TRBJ2-3	TRBD1	.	TRBV5-4	TGTGCCAGCAGCTCCTGGACAGGAAGCACAGATACGCAGTATTTT	CASSSWTGSTDTQYF
TRBJ1-2	TRBD1	once	TRBV19	TGTGCCAGTACAAACACCGGGACAGTCTATGGCTACACCTTC	CASTNTGTVYGYTF
TRBJ2-7	.	.	TRBV5-1	TGCGCCAGCAGCTTGGCAAGACAGGCTACAAGCTCCTACGAGCAGTACTTC	CASSLARQATSSYEQYF
TRBJ2-1	.	.	TRBV23-1	TGCGCCAGCAGTCAGGCCCCGCCGGCAAATGAGCAGTTCTTC	CASSQAPPANEQFF
TRBJ2-3	.	.	TRBV28	TGTGCCAGCAGTTTAGTAGACACAGATACGCAGTATTTT	CASSLVDTDTQYF
TRBJ2-1	.	.	TRBV4-2	TGTGCCAGCAGCCAAGATGCAAGCGGGCAGCAGTTCTTC	CASSQDASGQQFF